The rows below give T cell receptor beta chains drawn from one sample of a study of blood T cell repertoires in COVID-19. Profiling relied on immunoSEQ multiplex PCR, and the TCRdb table lists in-frame clones only, not all of them. The sample lists under 200,000 clones, 87% seen once, with 3.9% in the top ten. The sample consisted of peripheral blood. Receptor source: a woman aged 55-70 years who had recovered from COVID-19. The CDR3 runs from the conserved cysteine through the conserved F or W. The D gene is left open where the match is weak. A clone size is listed for some rows: how often the clone was seen (once, few, many), or a class if it is expanded.

D,V,size,J,CDR3,DNA
.,TRBV7-9,.,TRBJ1-2,CASSRRANYGYTF,TGTGCCAGCAGCCGGAGAGCTAACTATGGCTACACCTTC
TRBD1,TRBV5-1,few,TRBJ1-5,CASSLDSRQGQPQHF,TGCGCCAGCAGCTTGGACTCACGACAGGGCCAGCCCCAGCATTTT
TRBD1,TRBV2,.,TRBJ1-1,CASSEQGETEAFF,TGTGCCAGCAGCGAACAGGGGGAAACTGAAGCTTTCTTT
TRBD2,TRBV18,.,TRBJ2-1,CASSAGGPYNEQFF,TGTGCCAGCTCAGCGGGGGGTCCCTACAATGAGCAGTTCTTC
.,TRBV12-3/TRBV12-4,.,TRBJ2-7,CASSQNRAYEQYF,TGTGCCAGCAGCCAAAACAGGGCCTACGAGCAGTACTTC
.,TRBV19,.,TRBJ2-7,CASSIDLGSSYEQYF,TGTGCCAGTAGTATAGATCTAGGCTCCTCCTACGAGCAGTACTTC
.,TRBV12-3/TRBV12-4,.,TRBJ1-5,CASSPTGIPQHF,TGTGCCAGCAGTCCCACAGGGATTCCCCAGCATTTT
TRBD2,TRBV5-5,.,TRBJ2-7,CASSLEGGREYF,TGTGCCAGCAGCTTGGAAGGTGGGAGGGAGTACTTC
TRBD1,TRBV7-2,.,TRBJ2-1,CASSTYRGSYNEQFF,TGTGCCAGCAGCACCTACAGGGGCTCCTACAATGAGCAGTTCTTC
TRBD1,TRBV2,.,TRBJ2-2,CASQQGYTGELFF,TGTGCCAGCCAACAGGGGTACACCGGGGAGCTGTTTTTT
TRBD1,TRBV29-1,.,TRBJ2-5,CSVEEGQGDETQYF,TGCAGCGTTGAAGAGGGACAGGGTGACGAGACCCAGTACTTC
.,TRBV10-3,.,TRBJ1-4,CAISESLGATNEKLFF,TGTGCCATCAGTGAGTCTCTAGGGGCAACTAATGAAAAACTGTTTTTT
.,TRBV28,.,TRBJ2-7,CASSLYSYEQYF,TGTGCCAGCAGTTTGTACTCCTACGAGCAGTACTTC
TRBD2,TRBV6-2/TRBV6-3,.,TRBJ2-7,CASSLAGSTRASEQYF,TGTGCCAGCAGTCTAGCGGGCTCCACCCGGGCCAGCGAGCAGTACTTC
.,TRBV6-5,.,TRBJ1-3,CASSYSTGSGNTIYF,TGTGCCAGCAGTTACTCGACAGGAAGTGGAAACACCATATATTTT
TRBD2,TRBV5-1,.,TRBJ2-7,CASSPPSGGEQYF,TGCGCCAGCAGCCCCCCGTCGGGGGGCGAGCAGTACTTC
.,TRBV7-9,.,TRBJ1-6,CASSSQDSPLHF,TGTGCCAGCAGCTCACAAGATTCACCCCTCCACTTT
TRBD1,TRBV28,few,TRBJ1-2,CASFLSTGGNYGYTF,TGTGCCAGCTTTCTAAGTACAGGGGGCAACTATGGCTACACCTTC
.,TRBV6-5,.,TRBJ2-1,CASSYSISAYNEQFF,TGTGCCAGCAGTTACTCGATATCGGCCTACAATGAGCAGTTCTTC
.,TRBV11-2,.,TRBJ1-3,CASSVTGTGNTIYF,TGTGCCAGCAGCGTTACAGGAACTGGAAACACCATATATTTT
TRBD2,TRBV27,.,TRBJ2-3,CASNLAGANTDTQYF,TGTGCCAGCAACCTAGCGGGGGCAAACACAGATACGCAGTATTTT
TRBD2,TRBV11-2,.,TRBJ2-3,CASSLAASGIIRTDTQYF,TGTGCCAGCAGCTTAGCGGCTAGCGGGATAATTCGCACAGATACGCAGTATTTT
TRBD1,TRBV5-6,.,TRBJ1-1,CASSRSYTGGKIF,TGTGCCAGCAGCCGATCTTATACAGGGGGTAAAATCTTT
.,TRBV27,.,TRBJ1-4,CASSSTRGEGHRNEKLFF,TGTGCCAGCAGTTCAACAAGGGGGGAGGGGCATCGTAATGAAAAACTGTTTTTT
TRBD1,TRBV6-2/TRBV6-3,.,TRBJ2-7,CASSSGQGAYEQYF,TGTGCCAGCAGTTCGGGACAGGGGGCTTACGAGCAGTACTTC
.,TRBV4-2,once,TRBJ1-1,CASSPSGGTTTEAFF,TGTGCCAGCAGCCCTTCGGGCGGGACGACCACTGAAGCTTTCTTT
.,TRBV5-1,.,TRBJ2-6,CASNGAAAGANVLTF,TGCGCCAGCAATGGGGCCGCAGCTGGGGCCAACGTCCTGACTTTC
TRBD2,TRBV5-1,.,TRBJ2-1,CASSFQRGVYNEQFF,TGCGCCAGCAGCTTTCAGCGGGGGGTTTACAATGAGCAGTTCTTC